The following is a T cell receptor (beta chain) sequence with its context. The data are from a study of blood T cell repertoires in COVID-19. Study-wide background: The origin of the acute and convalescent COVID-19 samples was the United States, Italy and Spain. From T cells, B-cell-depleted T cells, or PBMCs came the material, which was cDNA or gDNA.

This CDR3 is 15 amino acids long. The germline CDR1 and CDR2 sequences are MNHEY and SVGAGI. V gave up 2 bases and J gave up 2 bases; unmatched junction bases: 3. Per the study methods: Estimates of nucleated cell counts were drawn from the amplification of reference gene primers. Assay used: immunoSEQ multiplex PCR; TCRdb lists only in-frame clones, some missing. V, J and clone size were drawn from that table, and D and trimming were deduced from the DNA. The top ten clones hold over 0.2% of a sample with roughly 670,000 clones, approximately 90% of them seen once. The receptor's source is a young woman with acute or convalescent COVID-19. Sequencing input: peripheral blood. The chain has TRBV6-5 and TRBJ1-2; 9 nucleotides agree with TRBD1. CDR3 sequence (DNA): TGTGCCAGCAGTTACAAGGGGACAGGGAACTATGGCTACACCTTC. Its translation is CASSYKGTGNYGYTF.